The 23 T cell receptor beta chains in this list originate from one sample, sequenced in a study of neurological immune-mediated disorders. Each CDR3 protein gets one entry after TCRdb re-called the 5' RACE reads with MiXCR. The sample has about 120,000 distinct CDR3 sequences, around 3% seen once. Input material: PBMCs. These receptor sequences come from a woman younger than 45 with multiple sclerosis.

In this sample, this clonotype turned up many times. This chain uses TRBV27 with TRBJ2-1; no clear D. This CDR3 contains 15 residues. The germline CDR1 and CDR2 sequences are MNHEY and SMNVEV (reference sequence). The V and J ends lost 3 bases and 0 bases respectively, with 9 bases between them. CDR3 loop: CASSFRESSYNEQFF. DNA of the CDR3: TGTGCCAGCAGTTTTAGAGAAAGCTCCTACAATGAGCAGTTCTTC.

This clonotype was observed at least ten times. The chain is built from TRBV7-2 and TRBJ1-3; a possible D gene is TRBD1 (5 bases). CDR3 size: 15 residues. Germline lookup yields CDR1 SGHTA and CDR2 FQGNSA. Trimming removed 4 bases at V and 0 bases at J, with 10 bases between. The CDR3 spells CASSSRDFSGNTIYF. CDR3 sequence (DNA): TGTGCCAGCAGCTCCCGGGACTTCTCTGGAAACACCATATATTTT.

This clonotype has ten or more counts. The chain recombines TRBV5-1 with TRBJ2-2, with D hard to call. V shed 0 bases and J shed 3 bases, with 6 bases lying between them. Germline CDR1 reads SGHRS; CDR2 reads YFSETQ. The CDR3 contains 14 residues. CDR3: CASSLAEYTGELFF. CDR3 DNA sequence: TGCGCCAGCAGCTTGGCCGAATACACCGGGGAGCTGTTTTTT.

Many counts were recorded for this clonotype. The CDR3: CASSQPAGGRGSQYF. The CDR3, as DNA: TGCGCCAGCAGTCAGCCAGCGGGAGGGCGGGGGTCCCAGTACTTC. The chain has TRBV10-2 and TRBJ2-5; 10 bases map to TRBD2. Germline CDR1 is WSHSY and CDR2 is SAAADI. The ends lost 5 bases at V and 9 bases at J; junction bases unmatched: 12. The CDR3 covers 15 residues.

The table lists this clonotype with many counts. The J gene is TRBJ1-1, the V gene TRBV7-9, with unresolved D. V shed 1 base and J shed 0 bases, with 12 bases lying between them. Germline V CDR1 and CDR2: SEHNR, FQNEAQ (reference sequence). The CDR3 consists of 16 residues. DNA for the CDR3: TGTGCCAGCAGCTTAGGACCCGTAAACATGAACACTGAAGCTTTCTTT. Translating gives CASSLGPVNMNTEAFF.

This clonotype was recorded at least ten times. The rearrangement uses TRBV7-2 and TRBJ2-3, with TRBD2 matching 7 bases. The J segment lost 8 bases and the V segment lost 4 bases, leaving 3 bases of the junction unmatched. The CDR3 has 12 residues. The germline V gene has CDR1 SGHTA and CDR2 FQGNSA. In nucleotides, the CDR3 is TGTGCCAGCAGCTACCCTAGCGGTACGCAGTATTTT. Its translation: CASSYPSGTQYF.

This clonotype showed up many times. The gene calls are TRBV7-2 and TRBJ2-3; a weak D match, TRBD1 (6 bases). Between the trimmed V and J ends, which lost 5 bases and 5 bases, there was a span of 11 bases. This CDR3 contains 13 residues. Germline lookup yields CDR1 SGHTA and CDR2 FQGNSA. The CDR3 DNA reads TGTGCCAGCAGCCTACACAGGGAAGATACGCAGTATTTT. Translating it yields CASSLHREDTQYF.

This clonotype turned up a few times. CDR3 nucleotide sequence: TGTGCCAGCAGATTCGGACGGTCCACCGGGGAGCTGTTTTTT. It yields the protein CASRFGRSTGELFF. This rearrangement joins TRBV7-2 to TRBJ2-2; D gene uncertain. V was shortened by 6 bases and J by 4 bases, with 12 bases between the two germline ends. The CDR3 has 14 amino acids. Germline V gene lookup returns CDR1 SGHTA and CDR2 FQGNSA.

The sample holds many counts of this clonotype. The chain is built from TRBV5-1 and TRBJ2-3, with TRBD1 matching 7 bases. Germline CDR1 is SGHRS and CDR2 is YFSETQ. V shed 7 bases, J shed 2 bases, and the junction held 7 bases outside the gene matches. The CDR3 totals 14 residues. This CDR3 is CASSRGTNTDTQYF. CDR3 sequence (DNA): TGCGCCAGCTCCAGGGGGACCAACACAGATACGCAGTATTTT.

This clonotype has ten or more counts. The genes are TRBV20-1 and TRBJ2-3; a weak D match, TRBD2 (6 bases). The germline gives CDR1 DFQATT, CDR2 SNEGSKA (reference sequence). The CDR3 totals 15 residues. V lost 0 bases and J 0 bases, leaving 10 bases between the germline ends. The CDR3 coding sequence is TGCAGTGCTAGAGAGCGGGACCAAAGCACAGATACGCAGTATTTT. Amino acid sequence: CSARERDQSTDTQYF.

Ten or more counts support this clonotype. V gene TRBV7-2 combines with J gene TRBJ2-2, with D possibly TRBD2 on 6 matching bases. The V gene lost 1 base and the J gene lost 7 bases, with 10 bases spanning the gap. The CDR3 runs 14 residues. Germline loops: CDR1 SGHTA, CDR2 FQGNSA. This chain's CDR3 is CASSLGRAGGELFF. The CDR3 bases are TGTGCCAGCAGCTTAGGGAGGGCTGGCGGGGAGCTGTTTTTT.

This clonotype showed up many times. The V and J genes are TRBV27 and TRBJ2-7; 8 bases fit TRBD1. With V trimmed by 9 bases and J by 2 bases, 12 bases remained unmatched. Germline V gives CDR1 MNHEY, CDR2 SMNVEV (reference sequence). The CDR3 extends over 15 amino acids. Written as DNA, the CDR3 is TGTGCCAGTGCTAAGATGGACAGGGTTACCTACGAGCAGTACTTC. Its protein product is CASAKMDRVTYEQYF.

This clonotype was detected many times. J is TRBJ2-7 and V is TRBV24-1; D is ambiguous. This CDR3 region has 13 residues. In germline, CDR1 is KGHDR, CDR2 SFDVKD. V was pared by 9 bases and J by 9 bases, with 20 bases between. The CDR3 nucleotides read TGTGCCACCTATACGGCGCGGATGCCCGGGCAGTACTTC. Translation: CATYTARMPGQYF.

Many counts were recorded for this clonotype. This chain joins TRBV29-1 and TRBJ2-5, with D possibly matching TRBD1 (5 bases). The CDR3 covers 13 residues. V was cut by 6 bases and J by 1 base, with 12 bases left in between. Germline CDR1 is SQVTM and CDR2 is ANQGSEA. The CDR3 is CSVLTEPQETQYF. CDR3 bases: TGCAGCGTCCTGACAGAACCCCAAGAGACCCAGTACTTC.

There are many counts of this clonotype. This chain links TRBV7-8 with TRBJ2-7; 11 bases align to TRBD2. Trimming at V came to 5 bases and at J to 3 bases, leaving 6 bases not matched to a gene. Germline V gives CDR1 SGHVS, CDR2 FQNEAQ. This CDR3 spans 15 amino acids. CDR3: CASSRGLAAYYEQYF. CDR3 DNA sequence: TGTGCCAGCAGCCGGGGACTAGCGGCCTACTACGAGCAGTACTTC. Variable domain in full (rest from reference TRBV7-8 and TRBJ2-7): GAGVSQSPRYKVAKRGQDVALRCDPISGHVSLFWYQQALGQGPEFLTYFQNEAQLDKSGLPSDRFFAERPEGSVSTLKIQRTQQEDSAVYLCASSRGLAAYYEQYFGPGTRLTVT.

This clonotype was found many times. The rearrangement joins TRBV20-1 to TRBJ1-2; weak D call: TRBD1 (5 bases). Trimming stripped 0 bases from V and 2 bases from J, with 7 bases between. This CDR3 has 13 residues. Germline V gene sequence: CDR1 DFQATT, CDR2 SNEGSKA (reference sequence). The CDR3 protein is CSARDWTNYGYTF. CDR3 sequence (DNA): TGCAGTGCTAGAGATTGGACAAACTATGGCTACACCTTC.

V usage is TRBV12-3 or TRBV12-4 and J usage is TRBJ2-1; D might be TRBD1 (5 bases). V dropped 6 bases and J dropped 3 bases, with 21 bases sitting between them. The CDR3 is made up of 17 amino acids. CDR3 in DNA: TGTGCCAGCAGCTCACTAAGGGTGGGGCGAGGCTACAATGAGCAGTTCTTC. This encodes CASSSLRVGRGYNEQFF.

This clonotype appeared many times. CDR3 residues: CASSLVDEQFF. The CDR3 DNA reads as TGTGCCAGCAGCTTAGTTGATGAGCAGTTCTTC. The genes are TRBV7-8 and TRBJ2-1, with unresolved D. The CDR3 covers 11 residues. Germline CDR1 and CDR2: SGHVS and FQNEAQ. The V end was cut by 1 base, the J end by 8 bases, with 3 bases between.

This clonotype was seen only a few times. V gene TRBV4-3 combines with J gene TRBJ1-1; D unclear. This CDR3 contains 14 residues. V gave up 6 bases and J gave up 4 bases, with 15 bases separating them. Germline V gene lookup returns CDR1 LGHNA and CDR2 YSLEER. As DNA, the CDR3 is TGCGCCAGCAGTATGAGAATGATGGTCACTGAAGCTTTCTTT. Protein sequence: CASSMRMMVTEAFF.

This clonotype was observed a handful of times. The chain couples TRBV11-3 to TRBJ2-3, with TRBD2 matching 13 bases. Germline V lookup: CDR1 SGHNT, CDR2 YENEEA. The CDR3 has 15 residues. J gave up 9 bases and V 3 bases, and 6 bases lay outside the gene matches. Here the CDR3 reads CASSFTSGRAETQYF. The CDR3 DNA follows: TGTGCCAGCAGCTTCACTAGCGGGAGGGCCGAGACGCAGTATTTT.

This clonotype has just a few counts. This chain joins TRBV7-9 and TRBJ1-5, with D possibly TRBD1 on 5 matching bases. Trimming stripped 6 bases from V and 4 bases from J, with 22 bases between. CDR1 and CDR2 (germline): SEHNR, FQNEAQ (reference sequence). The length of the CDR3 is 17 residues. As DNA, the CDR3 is TGTGCCAGCAGTTCCTCGGGGGTCCAGCCGCTAAATCAGCCCCAGCATTTT. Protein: CASSSSGVQPLNQPQHF.

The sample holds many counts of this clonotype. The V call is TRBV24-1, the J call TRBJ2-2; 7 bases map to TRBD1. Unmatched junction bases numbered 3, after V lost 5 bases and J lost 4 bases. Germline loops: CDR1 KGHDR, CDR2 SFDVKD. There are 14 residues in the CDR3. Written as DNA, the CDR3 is TGTGCCACCAGTGCCGACAGGGCCACCGGGGAGCTGTTTTTT. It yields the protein CATSADRATGELFF.

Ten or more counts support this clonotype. Here the CDR3 DNA reads TGTGCCAGCAGTTACGCGGAGTCTGGGGCCAACGTCCTGACTTTC. Encoded protein: CASSYAESGANVLTF. The V call is TRBV6-6, the J call TRBJ2-6; D is uncertain. The CDR3 length is 15 residues. V shed 2 bases and J shed 1 base, with 6 bases lying between them. Germline lookup yields CDR1 MNHNY and CDR2 SVGAGI (reference sequence).